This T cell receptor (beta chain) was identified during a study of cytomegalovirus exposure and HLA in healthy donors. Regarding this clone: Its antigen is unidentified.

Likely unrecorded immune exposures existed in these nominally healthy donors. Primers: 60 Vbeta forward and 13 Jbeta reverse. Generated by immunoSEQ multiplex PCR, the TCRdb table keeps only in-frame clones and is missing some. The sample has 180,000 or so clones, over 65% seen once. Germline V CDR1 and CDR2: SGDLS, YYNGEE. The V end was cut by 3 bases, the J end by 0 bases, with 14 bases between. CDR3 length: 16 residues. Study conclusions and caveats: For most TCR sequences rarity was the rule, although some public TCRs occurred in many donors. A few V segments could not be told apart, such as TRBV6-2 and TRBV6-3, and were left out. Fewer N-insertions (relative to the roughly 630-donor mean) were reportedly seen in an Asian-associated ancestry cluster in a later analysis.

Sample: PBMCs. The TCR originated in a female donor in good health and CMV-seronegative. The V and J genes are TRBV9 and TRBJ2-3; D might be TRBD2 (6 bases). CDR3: CASSGRGIPSTDTQYF. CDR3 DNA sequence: TGTGCCAGCAGCGGGCGGGGAATCCCAAGCACAGATACGCAGTATTTT.